These 27 T cell receptor beta chains were sequenced from one sample in a study of T-cell reconstitution after alpha-beta-depleted transplantation in children. Using unique molecular identifiers, the investigators prepared the TCRbeta library. One entry per CDR3 protein results from TCRdb running MiXCR on the PCR reads. The data contain about 510,000 distinct CDR3 sequences, over 9.5% of them singletons. The specimen was PBMCs, mostly from graft donor cells, collected 180 days after TCRalphabeta/CD19-depleted stem cell transplant. Receptor source: a female patient aged 2-15 years who had a stem cell transplant for aplastic anemia, so the T cells may come from the graft donor.

This clonotype was seen a few times. The rearrangement links TRBV7-2 to TRBJ2-3; a weak D match, TRBD2 (5 bases). Germline lookup yields CDR1 SGHTA and CDR2 FQGNSA. V was clipped by 5 bases and J by 0 bases, with 9 bases between them. The CDR3 is 14 residues long. The CDR3 sequence: CASSKGGSTDTQYF. In DNA form, the CDR3 reads TGTGCCAGCAGCAAGGGCGGGAGCACAGATACGCAGTATTTT. The full variable domain, its missing parts supplied by reference TRBV7-2 and TRBJ2-3, is GAGVSQSPSNKVTEKGKDVELRCDPISGHTALYWYRQSLGQGLEFLIYFQGNSAPDKSGLPSDRFSAERTGGSVSTLTIQRTQQEDSAVYLCASSKGGSTDTQYFGPGTRLTVL.

CDR3 DNA: TGTGCCAGCAGTACCGTCCCCACGAGGACTGAAGCTTTCTTT. It codes for CASSTVPTRTEAFF. The V gene is TRBV12-3 or TRBV12-4, the J gene TRBJ1-1; D is unresolved. This CDR3 has 14 amino acids. V lost 5 bases and J 5 bases, leaving 15 bases between the germline ends.

The chain links TRBV19 to TRBJ2-5; the D is unclear. V was pared by 3 bases and J by 4 bases, with 3 bases between. Germline values: CDR1 LNHDA, CDR2 SQIVND (reference sequence). The CDR3 runs to 11 residues. CDR3 amino acids: CASSMRETQYF. DNA of the CDR3: TGTGCCAGTAGTATGAGAGAGACCCAGTACTTC.

Ten or more counts support this clonotype. The chain combines TRBV7-2 with TRBJ2-5; 7 bases fit TRBD1. In germline, CDR1 is SGHTA, CDR2 FQGNSA. Trimming cost V 5 bases and J 3 bases; bases outside gene matches: 6. This CDR3 contains 14 residues. This CDR3 is CASSRGQFEETQYF. In nucleotides, the CDR3 is TGTGCCAGCAGCCGGGGACAGTTCGAAGAGACCCAGTACTTC. Full variable domain (outside the CDR3, taken from reference TRBV7-2 and TRBJ2-5): GAGVSQSPSNKVTEKGKDVELRCDPISGHTALYWYRQSLGQGLEFLIYFQGNSAPDKSGLPSDRFSAERTGGSVSTLTIQRTQQEDSAVYLCASSRGQFEETQYFGPGTRLLVL.

Only a few counts were recorded for this clonotype. The CDR3 sequence: CARSAGYNEQFF. CDR3 in DNA: TGTGCCAGGTCCGCAGGGTACAATGAGCAGTTCTTC. The chain combines TRBV12-3 or TRBV12-4 with TRBJ2-1; D perhaps matches TRBD1 (5 bases). V was trimmed by 9 bases and J by 4 bases, leaving 10 bases between them. The CDR3 runs 12 residues.

V and J are TRBV9 and TRBJ2-1; no clear D gene. The germline V and J ends were trimmed by 3 bases and 4 bases, with 20 bases remaining between them. The CDR3 loop spans 17 amino acids. Germline V gene data show CDR1 as SGDLS and CDR2 as YYNGEE. CDR3 loop: CASSADQAPFRYNEQFF. Written as DNA, the CDR3 is TGTGCCAGCAGCGCCGACCAAGCGCCCTTTAGGTACAATGAGCAGTTCTTC.

The gene calls are TRBV7-6 and TRBJ2-3, with D perhaps TRBD2 (6 bases). The CDR3 loop spans 16 amino acids. Germline V CDR1 and CDR2: SGHVS, FNYEAQ. V was trimmed by 3 bases and J by 2 bases, leaving 15 bases between them. The DNA of the CDR3 is TGTGCCAGCAGCTTGCTAGCGCCGTTTGACACAGATACGCAGTATTTT. It is translated as CASSLLAPFDTDTQYF.

The table lists this clonotype with a few counts. The chain carries TRBV27 and TRBJ2-1; TRBD2 agrees at 11 bases. The CDR3 has 17 amino acids. V gave up 5 bases and J gave up 6 bases; unmatched junction bases: 12. CDR1 MNHEY and CDR2 SMNVEV come from the germline V gene (reference sequence). This chain's CDR3 is CASSPAPLAGAINEQFF. For the CDR3, the DNA is TGTGCCAGCAGTCCTGCACCACTAGCGGGAGCTATCAATGAGCAGTTCTTC.

This clonotype has more than one count but fewer than ten. The V call is TRBV7-3, the J call TRBJ2-7; TRBD1 matches 9 bases. The trim removed 5 bases at V and 6 bases at J, leaving 8 bases unmatched. Germline CDR1 SGHTA, CDR2 FQGTGA. This CDR3 is built from 14 residues. The CDR3: CASSRDRDRSEQYF. CDR3 bases: TGTGCCAGCAGCCGGGACAGGGATAGATCCGAGCAGTACTTC.

The chain carries TRBV12-3 or TRBV12-4 and TRBJ1-3; possibly TRBD1 for D (5 bases). V was clipped by 7 bases and J by 3 bases, with 10 bases between them. This CDR3 spans 13 amino acids. The CDR3 sequence is CASTARDGNTIYF. CDR3 coding DNA: TGTGCCAGCACCGCCAGGGATGGAAACACCATATATTTT.

The chain carries TRBV11-2 and TRBJ2-1; 11 bases align to TRBD2. Trimming cost V 0 bases and J 12 bases; bases outside gene matches: 7. The CDR3 is 15 residues long. Germline values: CDR1 SGHAT, CDR2 FQNNGV. The DNA for the CDR3 is TGTGCCAGCAGCTTAGAACCGGGACTAGCGGATAGGCAGTTCTTC. Its protein product is CASSLEPGLADRQFF.

The V gene is TRBV5-1, the J gene TRBJ2-2, with D possibly TRBD1 on 6 matching bases. CDR3 size: 17 residues. V was cut by 2 bases and J by 3 bases, with 17 bases left in between. CDR1 SGHRS and CDR2 YFSETQ come from the germline V gene. The CDR3 region is CASSLQGKTGYTGELFF. The CDR3 DNA sequence: TGCGCCAGCAGCTTACAAGGGAAAACAGGGTACACCGGGGAGCTGTTTTTT.

This clonotype was counted a few times. The chain carries TRBV6-2 or TRBV6-3 and TRBJ2-7; 7 nucleotides agree with TRBD2. The length of the CDR3 is 14 residues. The germline V gene has CDR1 MNHEY and CDR2 SVGEGT. V lost 5 bases, J lost 2 bases, and 6 bases stayed unmatched. The chain's CDR3 is CASSPTGRTYEQYF. Written as DNA, the CDR3 is TGTGCCAGCAGTCCAACCGGGAGGACCTACGAGCAGTACTTC.

The chain recombines TRBV4-1 with TRBJ2-3; D is perhaps TRBD2 (6 bases). V was trimmed by 5 bases and J by 2 bases, leaving 14 bases between them. The CDR3 consists of 15 residues. CDR1 and CDR2 (germline): MGHRA, YSYEKL. CDR3 bases: TGCGCCAGCAGCTTTCGACTAGGGGTCACAGATACGCAGTATTTT. It codes for CASSFRLGVTDTQYF.

The rearrangement joins TRBV30 to TRBJ2-7; perhaps TRBD2 as D (6 bases). The germline gives CDR1 GTSNPN, CDR2 SVGIG (reference sequence). The germline V and J ends were trimmed by 3 bases and 0 bases, with 9 bases remaining between them. The CDR3 consists of 13 residues. In DNA, the CDR3 is TGTGCCTGGAGCCGGGGGAGCTCCTACGAGCAGTACGTC. Its protein product is CAWSRGSSYEQYV.

The rearrangement joins TRBV12-3 or TRBV12-4 to TRBJ1-1; TRBD1 is a possible D gene (5 bases). Trimming removed 6 bases at V and 5 bases at J, with 19 bases between. This CDR3 is 15 amino acids long. CDR3 in DNA: TGTGCCAGCAGGGCCATGGCGGGGCTAGGGACTGAAGCTTTCTTT. This gives the protein CASRAMAGLGTEAFF.

The chain links TRBV15 to TRBJ2-1; D is perhaps TRBD1 (7 bases). The germline CDR1 and CDR2 sequences are LNHNV and YYDKDF (reference sequence). The CDR3 loop spans 15 amino acids. Trimming cost V 0 bases and J 9 bases, with 15 bases left between them. Here the CDR3 reads CATSRDIPQGGEQFF. The CDR3 nucleotides are TGTGCCACCAGCAGAGATATACCCCAGGGGGGTGAGCAGTTCTTC.

The rearrangement joins TRBV7-9 to TRBJ2-5; 9 nucleotides match TRBD2. Germline-derived CDR1 and CDR2 are SEHNR and FQNEAQ (reference sequence). J lost 2 bases, V lost 5 bases, and 6 bases had no gene match. This CDR3 has 15 residues. The chain's CDR3 is CASSHRLAAQETQYF. CDR3 sequence (DNA): TGTGCCAGCAGCCATCGACTAGCGGCACAAGAGACCCAGTACTTC.

The chain couples TRBV2 to TRBJ2-1; no clear D gene. Germline V gene data show CDR1 as SNHLY and CDR2 as FYNNEI. Trimming left V 1 base short and J 8 bases short, with 18 bases between. CDR3 length: 16 amino acids. The CDR3: CASSEVRSVVVDEQFF. The CDR3 nucleotides read TGTGCCAGCAGTGAAGTGAGGAGCGTTGTTGTTGATGAGCAGTTCTTC. The full variable domain, with the rest looked up from reference TRBV2 and TRBJ2-1, is EPEVTQTPSHQVTQMGQEVILRCVPISNHLYFYWYRQILGQKVEFLVSFYNNEISEKSEIFDDQFSVERPDGSNFTLKIRSTKLEDSAMYFCASSEVRSVVVDEQFFGPGTRLTVL.

In this sample, this clonotype turned up a few times. The rearrangement joins TRBV5-1 to TRBJ2-3; TRBD1 matches 7 bases. The CDR3 consists of 15 residues. Germline V CDR1 and CDR2: SGHRS, YFSETQ. The junction had 6 bases not matched to a gene; V was cut back by 5 bases and J by 0 bases. CDR3 DNA sequence: TGCGCCAGCAGTTTCAGGGGGTCTAGCACAGATACGCAGTATTTT. As protein: CASSFRGSSTDTQYF.

The V call is TRBV6-1, the J call TRBJ2-5; D gene uncertain. This CDR3 has 13 amino acids. Germline V CDR1 and CDR2: MNHNS, SASEGT. V dropped 6 bases and J dropped 6 bases, with 14 bases sitting between them. The DNA for the CDR3 is TGTGCCAGCAGCCGAGACGTTGGGAAGACCCAGTACTTC. Residues: CASSRDVGKTQYF.

Note on this clonotype: Just one base apart from a much larger clone, this may be a read error. The rearrangement uses TRBV28 and TRBJ1-2; unclear D gene. The CDR3 has 14 residues. Per the germline V gene, CDR1 is MDHEN and CDR2 is SYDVKM. The CDR3 region is CASSLRGTSYGDTF. As DNA, the CDR3 is TGTGCCAGCAGTTTACGGGGAACCAGCTATGGCGACACCTTC.

This clonotype was counted only a few times. The V call is TRBV5-1, the J call TRBJ2-3; D call uncertain. In germline, CDR1 is SGHRS, CDR2 YFSETQ. The CDR3 spans 17 residues. Trimming shortened V by 2 bases and J by 4 bases, and 20 bases separated the two germline ends. CDR3 region: CASSLALERAGPDTQYF. The CDR3 DNA reads TGCGCCAGCAGCTTAGCTTTAGAAAGGGCCGGCCCAGATACGCAGTATTTT.

The chain joins TRBV7-8 to TRBJ1-2, with D tentatively TRBD1 (5 bases). The CDR3 runs to 18 residues. The germline V gene has CDR1 SGHVS and CDR2 FQNEAQ. V lost 5 bases and J lost 1, with 23 bases in between. The CDR3 spells CASSDNSGLRPDNYGYTF. The CDR3 bases are TGTGCCAGCAGCGATAATTCGGGACTGAGGCCCGATAACTATGGCTACACCTTC.

The rearrangement links TRBV12-3 or TRBV12-4 to TRBJ2-1; TRBD2 agrees at 12 bases. Unmatched junction bases numbered 7, after V lost 8 bases and J lost 5 bases. The CDR3 is 15 residues long. CDR3 region: CASSFTSGRNNEQFF. CDR3 in DNA: TGTGCCAGCTCCTTTACTAGCGGGAGGAACAATGAGCAGTTCTTC.

The chain combines TRBV4-3 with TRBJ2-1; TRBD2 agrees at 8 bases. The CDR3 has 17 amino acids. The junction had 13 bases not matched to a gene; V was cut back by 1 base and J by 8 bases. Germline CDR1 and CDR2: LGHNA and YSLEER. This chain's CDR3 is CASSQAGGTPGYDEQFF. In DNA form, the CDR3 reads TGCGCCAGCAGCCAAGCGGGGGGGACTCCTGGGTATGATGAGCAGTTCTTC.

This chain connects TRBV20-1 to TRBJ2-1; D not certain. The CDR3 is made up of 12 amino acids. CDR1 and CDR2 from the germline V gene are DFQATT and SNEGSKA (reference sequence). The V end was cut by 6 bases, the J end by 5 bases, with 11 bases between. The CDR3 sequence: CSATKADNEQFF. CDR3 coding DNA: TGCAGTGCGACCAAGGCGGACAATGAGCAGTTCTTC.